A single sample is the source of the 21 T cell receptor beta chains below, sequenced in a study of T cell changes during pregnancy in multiple sclerosis. Profiling relied on immunoSEQ multiplex PCR, and the TCRdb table lists in-frame clones only, not all of them. The repertoire holds some 40,000 clones, 92% seen once, with more than 20% in the top ten. Sequencing was performed on CD8+ T cells from peripheral blood mononuclear cells, taken before pregnancy. The source of these receptors is a female donor with multiple sclerosis, enrolled in a pregnancy study.

The CDR3 DNA follows: TGTGCCAGCAGTCCTCCCGAAGGGGGCAATCAGCCCCAGCATTTT. The encoded protein is CASSPPEGGNQPQHF. The J gene is TRBJ1-5, the V gene TRBV2; weak D call: TRBD1 (5 bases). Trimming removed 5 bases at V and 2 bases at J, with 13 bases between. From germline, CDR1 is SNHLY and CDR2 FYNNEI. The CDR3 totals 15 residues.

This chain connects TRBV21-1 to TRBJ1-2; whether TRBD1, the table's D call, matches the DNA was not checked. TRBV21-1 is classified as a pseudogene. This CDR3 is 14 amino acids long. The chain's CDR3 is CASRLTGRSYGYTF. In nucleotides, the CDR3 is TGTGCCAGCAGATTGACAGGGCGTTCATATGGCTACACCTTC.

This chain links TRBV6-1 with TRBJ1-2, with D hard to call. Germline loops: CDR1 MNHNS, CDR2 SASEGT. The CDR3 has 15 residues. Between the trimmed V and J ends, which lost 3 bases and 4 bases, there was a span of 15 bases. The CDR3 sequence: CASSESVSDGYGYTF. As DNA, the CDR3 is TGTGCCAGCAGTGAGAGCGTGTCTGATGGCTATGGCTACACCTTC.

The rearrangement links TRBV7-9 to TRBJ2-7; 7 bases line up with TRBD1. Trimming took 5 bases from V and 0 from J; bases not matched to a gene: 7. The CDR3 extends over 15 amino acids. Germline V gene lookup returns CDR1 SEHNR and CDR2 FQNEAQ (reference sequence). CDR3 DNA sequence: TGTGCCAGCAGCCCGCGGACAGGCCGCTCCTACGAGCAGTACTTC. This sequence encodes CASSPRTGRSYEQYF.

The chain has TRBV5-6 and TRBJ2-7; 12 bases match TRBD1. Germline CDR1 is SGHDT and CDR2 is YYEEEE. V shed 3 bases and J 6 bases; nucleotides not matched to a gene: 7. The CDR3 contains 15 residues. This CDR3 reads CASSSGTGGLREQYF. CDR3 bases: TGTGCCAGCAGCTCTGGGACAGGGGGCTTACGCGAGCAGTACTTC. Full variable domain (remainder filled in from reference TRBV5-6 and TRBJ2-7): DAGVTQSPTHLIKTRGQQVTLRCSPKSGHDTVSWYQQALGQGPQFIFQYYEEEERQRGNFPDRFSGHQFPNYSSELNVNALLLGDSALYLCASSSGTGGLREQYFGPGTRLTVT.

This clone was detected only once. The V call is TRBV2, the J call TRBJ2-7; 11 nucleotides line up with TRBD2. Looked up from germline, CDR1 is SNHLY and CDR2 is FYNNEI. The junction had 10 bases not matched to a gene; V was cut back by 3 bases and J by 9 bases. The CDR3 has 15 residues. The CDR3 DNA sequence: TGTGCCAGCAGTGATGTGCCTAGCGGGAGGCGAGGGCAGTACTTC. It translates to CASSDVPSGRRGQYF. The full variable domain, its missing parts supplied by reference TRBV2 and TRBJ2-7, is EPEVTQTPSHQVTQMGQEVILRCVPISNHLYFYWYRQILGQKVEFLVSFYNNEISEKSEIFDDQFSVERPDGSNFTLKIRSTKLEDSAMYFCASSDVPSGRRGQYFGPGTRLTVT.

This clone was seen once. The rearrangement uses TRBV27 and TRBJ2-7, with 8 nucleotides matching TRBD1. This CDR3 has 20 amino acids. The germline gives CDR1 MNHEY, CDR2 SMNVEV (reference sequence). After removal of 1 base from V and 5 bases from J, the junction contained 22 bases not matched to a gene. CDR3 residues: CASSLYPRAAGGDIENEQYF. The CDR3 region has the DNA TGTGCCAGCAGTTTATACCCCCGAGCGGCAGGGGGCGATATTGAAAACGAGCAGTACTTC.

The chain couples TRBV28 to TRBJ2-7; TRBD2 matches 7 bases. After removal of 5 bases from V and 1 base from J, the junction contained 8 bases not matched to a gene. The CDR3 length is 15 residues. Germline CDR1 is MDHEN and CDR2 is SYDVKM. Written as DNA, the CDR3 is TGTGCCAGCAGTCCGCCGGGACTAAAGTCCTACGAGCAGTACTTC. Translation gives CASSPPGLKSYEQYF.

V and J are TRBV6-4 and TRBJ2-7, with D possibly TRBD2 on 7 matching bases. Trimming removed 5 bases from V and 6 bases from J, with 14 bases in between. The CDR3 sequence is 13 residues long. Germline CDR1 MRHNA, CDR2 SNTAGT. The CDR3 DNA reads TGTGCCAGCAGTTTAGGGGGGGGGCCCGAGCAGTACTTC. It is translated as CASSLGGGPEQYF.

This clone was detected only once. The J gene is TRBJ2-4, the V gene TRBV7-9; TRBD1 aligns across 8 bases. Germline lookup yields CDR1 SEHNR and CDR2 FQNEAQ (reference sequence). The CDR3 consists of 12 residues. With V trimmed by 1 base and J by 16 bases, 6 bases remained unmatched. The CDR3 region is CASSLGGTGPYF. The CDR3 coding sequence is TGTGCCAGCAGCTTAGGGGGGACAGGCCCCTACTTC.

In DNA form, the CDR3 reads TGCGCCAGCAGCCGAGGGTTGAACACTGAAGCTTTCTTT. Its translation: CASSRGLNTEAFF. The J gene is TRBJ1-1, the V gene TRBV4-1; D not resolved. This CDR3 region has 13 residues. Germline values: CDR1 MGHRA, CDR2 YSYEKL. Trimming removed 4 bases from V and 0 bases from J, with 6 bases in between.

The CDR3 reads CASSPSTGNYEQYF. CDR3 bases: TGTGCCAGCAGCCCCTCGACAGGAAACTACGAGCAGTACTTC. The rearrangement links TRBV5-6 to TRBJ2-7; TRBD1 is a possible D gene (6 bases). CDR3 length: 14 residues. Germline CDR1 SGHDT, CDR2 YYEEEE. The ends were cut back, 4 bases at V and 3 bases at J, with 14 bases in the middle.

The rearrangement joins TRBV9 to TRBJ2-2; D unclear. Trimming pared 3 bases from V and 11 bases from J, leaving 8 bases between. CDR1 and CDR2 (germline): SGDLS, YYNGEE. The CDR3 runs 11 residues. CDR3 protein: CASSAREELFF. In DNA, the CDR3 is TGTGCCAGCAGCGCCCGCGAAGAGCTGTTTTTT.

The chain combines TRBV7-9 with TRBJ2-7, with D possibly TRBD1 on 5 matching bases. This CDR3 is 14 amino acids long. Germline V gene sequence: CDR1 SEHNR, CDR2 FQNEAQ (reference sequence). V gave up 4 bases and J gave up 2 bases, with 12 bases separating them. The CDR3 loop is CASSSQGFPYEQYF. Here the CDR3 DNA reads TGTGCCAGCAGCTCCCAGGGTTTCCCCTACGAGCAGTACTTC.

This chain uses TRBV9 with TRBJ1-1, with D tentatively TRBD1 (5 bases). The CDR3 extends over 14 amino acids. V was trimmed by 7 bases and J by 0 bases, leaving 13 bases between them. CDR1 and CDR2 from the germline V gene are SGDLS and YYNGEE. The CDR3 nucleotides are TGTGCCAGCGGTGGGGCAAATATGAACACTGAAGCTTTCTTT. Its translation is CASGGANMNTEAFF.

J is TRBJ2-7 and V is TRBV7-8, with 8 nucleotides matching TRBD2. The length of the CDR3 is 14 residues. The V segment lost 2 bases and the J segment 7 bases; nucleotides outside the gene matches: 7. Germline CDR1 reads SGHVS; CDR2 reads FQNEAQ. The CDR3 is CASSLRSGGLEQYF. The CDR3 DNA follows: TGTGCCAGCAGCTTAAGGAGCGGGGGTTTAGAGCAGTACTTC. The full variable domain, completed using reference TRBV7-8 and TRBJ2-7, is GAGVSQSPRYKVAKRGQDVALRCDPISGHVSLFWYQQALGQGPEFLTYFQNEAQLDKSGLPSDRFFAERPEGSVSTLKIQRTQQEDSAVYLCASSLRSGGLEQYFGPGTRLTVT.

Here the CDR3 reads CASSWPQIPGHSYQETQYF. CDR3 nucleotides: TGCGCCAGCAGCTGGCCGCAAATCCCGGGACACTCGTACCAAGAGACCCAGTACTTC. The rearrangement uses TRBV5-1 and TRBJ2-5; possible D gene TRBD1, 6 bases. Per the germline V gene, CDR1 is SGHRS and CDR2 is YFSETQ. CDR3 length equals 19 residues. Trimming pared 3 bases from V and 0 bases from J, leaving 24 bases between.

The chain couples TRBV9 to TRBJ2-6; D remains unclear. Germline lookup yields CDR1 SGDLS and CDR2 YYNGEE. CDR3 length: 16 residues. The V end was cut by 0 bases, the J end by 4 bases, with 11 bases between. The CDR3 coding sequence is TGTGCCAGCAGCGTAGCTACTGTCAGGGGGGCCAACGTCCTGACTTTC. Protein product: CASSVATVRGANVLTF.

This clone was seen only once. The gene calls are TRBV11-3 and TRBJ2-1; the D gene is possibly TRBD1 (6 bases). The CDR3 totals 15 residues. V was cut by 5 bases and J by 2 bases, with 13 bases left in between. Germline loops: CDR1 SGHNT, CDR2 YENEEA. CDR3 in amino acids: CASSRTGNPYNEQFF. CDR3 DNA sequence: TGTGCCAGCAGCCGCACAGGGAACCCCTACAATGAGCAGTTCTTC.

In the case of this clone: An end of the junction differs from the germline gene, which may be a read error. J is TRBJ1-1 and V is TRBV13; D possibly corresponds to TRBD1 (5 bases). CDR3 size: 15 residues. The germline V gene encodes CDR1 PRHDT and CDR2 FYEKMQ (reference sequence). Written as DNA, the CDR3 is TGTGCCAGCATCTTAAGGGGCGGGGCGTGGACTGAAGCTTTCTTT. Amino acids: CASILRGGAWTEAFF.

This chain links TRBV30 with TRBJ2-1; the match to TRBD2 covers 13 bases. The CDR3 sequence is 16 residues long. CDR1 GTSNPN and CDR2 SVGIG come from the germline V gene (reference sequence). The trim removed 3 bases at V and 8 bases at J, leaving 10 bases unmatched. The CDR3 DNA sequence: TGTGCCTGGAGCGTTATACTAGCGGGAGGGCCGCATGAGCAGTTCTTC. Residues: CAWSVILAGGPHEQFF.